The clone carrying this T cell receptor beta chain was seen ten or more times. Trimming removed 3 bases from V and 0 bases from J, with 12 bases in between. The CDR3 totals 17 residues. This entry is derived from a study of blood T cells in healthy people across ages. A sample-barcoded 5' primer and a J-beta primer mix were used in a second PCR of roughly 6 to 11 cycles. Sequencing of every sample gave 2.5 million or more CDR3-containing paired-end reads. TCRdb fed the 5' RACE reads into MiXCR, producing one record per CDR3 protein. The sample contains around 870,000 distinct CDR3 sequences, around 30% of which appear only once.

The sequence was obtained from a woman aged 80 or older in good health. Sequences were obtained from blood. The chain couples TRBV12-3 or TRBV12-4 to TRBJ2-6; D remains unclear. CDR3 residues: CASSFSHLSSGANVLTF. The CDR3 DNA sequence: TGTGCCAGCAGTTTTAGTCATCTTTCCTCTGGGGCCAACGTCCTGACTTTC.